These 24 T cell receptor beta chains were all obtained from the same sample, sequenced in a study of shared T cell receptors in the human thymus. TCRdb's copy holds only in-frame clones and misses some; the assay was immunoSEQ multiplex PCR. The sample contains approximately 580,000 clones, about 84% of which appear only once. These data also formed part of another study, on human thymus T cells.

The sequencing input was thymocytes. These receptors originate from a boy under two years old with a congenital heart defect.

V and J are TRBV23-1 and TRBJ2-2, with 8 bases fitting TRBD1. TRBV23-1 is sorted into the ORF group, with uncertain function. The CDR3 is made up of 15 amino acids. V lost 6 bases and J lost 4; bases outside the gene matches: 7. CDR3: CASSQDRAGTGELFF. CDR3 bases: TGCGCCAGCAGCCAGGACAGGGCGGGCACCGGGGAGCTGTTTTTT.

The J gene is TRBJ2-7, the V gene TRBV14; 10 positions agree with TRBD2. In germline, CDR1 is SGHDN, CDR2 FVKESK. Trimming removed 2 bases from V and 4 bases from J; junction bases left unmatched: 5. This CDR3 spans 15 amino acids. The CDR3 DNA is TGTGCCAGCAGCCAAAAAGCGGGAGGGCCGTACGAGCAGTACTTC. Translation: CASSQKAGGPYEQYF.

The CDR3 loop is CASSRTSGRVYEQYF. CDR3 nucleotides: TGTGCCAGCAGCAGGACTAGCGGGAGAGTCTACGAGCAGTACTTC. The genes are TRBV7-6 and TRBJ2-7; TRBD2 agrees at 13 bases. Germline V gives CDR1 SGHVS, CDR2 FNYEAQ. The CDR3 sequence is 15 residues long. The V and J ends lost 5 bases and 3 bases, in that order; junction bases with no gene match: 4.

This clone was counted a few times. The chain has TRBV28 and TRBJ1-1, with 8 bases fitting TRBD1. Germline V CDR1 and CDR2: MDHEN, SYDVKM. J was trimmed by 4 bases and V by 2 bases; bases with no gene match: 9. The length of the CDR3 is 16 residues. The CDR3 sequence is CASSLRATGVLTEAFF. The CDR3 bases are TGTGCCAGCAGTTTAAGGGCGACAGGGGTTCTCACTGAAGCTTTCTTT.

V and J are TRBV14 and TRBJ1-2; no definite D call. V dropped 0 bases and J dropped 3 bases, with 8 bases sitting between them. The CDR3 length is 14 residues. Germline-derived CDR1 and CDR2 are SGHDN and FVKESK. The CDR3 bases are TGTGCCAGCAGCCAAGATTCAGAAGACTATGGCTACACCTTC. It yields the protein CASSQDSEDYGYTF.

The V gene is TRBV12-5, the J gene TRBJ2-6, with 7 bases lining up with TRBD1. Losses at the gene ends were 0 bases for V and 4 bases for J; bases not matched to a gene: 12. The germline V gene has CDR1 LGHNT and CDR2 FRNRAP. CDR3 length: 19 residues. The CDR3 region is CASGLVSGHRGVGANVLTF. The CDR3 DNA is TGTGCTAGTGGTTTGGTTTCGGGCCACAGGGGTGTCGGGGCCAACGTCCTGACTTTC. Together with reference TRBV12-5 and TRBJ2-6, the CDR3 gives the full variable domain: DARVTQTPRHKVTEMGQEVTMRCQPILGHNTVFWYRQTMMQGLELLAYFRNRAPLDDSGMPKDRFSAEMPDATLATLKIQPSEPRDSAVYFCASGLVSGHRGVGANVLTFGAGSRLTVL.

The chain links TRBV5-4 to TRBJ2-7; tentatively, D is TRBD1 (6 bases). V was clipped by 4 bases and J by 1 base, with 9 bases between them. The CDR3 is made up of 13 amino acids. The germline gives CDR1 SGHNT, CDR2 YYREEE (reference sequence). The CDR3: CASSQDRSYEQYF. In nucleotides, the CDR3 is TGTGCCAGCAGCCAAGACAGGTCCTACGAGCAGTACTTC.

The J gene is TRBJ2-7, the V gene TRBV28, with 8 bases aligning to TRBD1. J was trimmed by 2 bases and V by 6 bases; bases with no gene match: 9. Per the germline V gene, CDR1 is MDHEN and CDR2 is SYDVKM. CDR3 size: 15 residues. The CDR3 nucleotides are TGTGCCAGCAGATCCGGGACAGGAGAACCCTACGAGCAGTACTTC. The encoded protein is CASRSGTGEPYEQYF.

V is TRBV4-3 and J is TRBJ2-2; 12 bases line up with TRBD2. CDR1 and CDR2 from the germline V gene are LGHNA and YSLEER. This CDR3 is built from 17 residues. V was clipped by 4 bases and J by 2 bases; unmatched bases: 5. CDR3 nucleotides: TGCGCCAGCAGCCCGACACTAGCGGGAGGTAACACCGGGGAGCTGTTTTTT. Amino acid sequence: CASSPTLAGGNTGELFF.

The chain recombines TRBV18 with TRBJ2-5; 7 nucleotides agree with TRBD2. Trimming removed 4 bases from V and 3 bases from J; junction bases left unmatched: 8. Germline CDR1 reads KGHSH; CDR2 reads LQKENI. CDR3 length: 15 amino acids. The CDR3 spells CASSLQTSPEETQYF. CDR3 DNA: TGTGCCAGCTCACTACAGACTAGCCCAGAAGAGACCCAGTACTTC.

V usage is TRBV2 and J usage is TRBJ2-1; 10 bases match TRBD2. CDR3 size: 13 residues. Germline V gene sequence: CDR1 SNHLY, CDR2 FYNNEI. V lost 8 bases and J lost 8; bases outside the gene matches: 6. CDR3 sequence reads: CASGGAGGDEQFF. The CDR3 coding sequence is TGTGCCAGCGGTGGAGCGGGAGGGGATGAGCAGTTCTTC.

This clone turned up a few times. The V and J genes are TRBV27 and TRBJ2-3; TRBD1 matches at 8 bases. The germline gives CDR1 MNHEY, CDR2 SMNVEV (reference sequence). CDR3 size: 17 residues. V trimming: 8 bases; J trimming: 0 bases; junction bases outside the gene matches: 13. The CDR3 protein is CASLGQGSPSSTDTQYF. CDR3 bases: TGTGCCAGCCTAGGACAGGGAAGCCCGTCTAGCACAGATACGCAGTATTTT.

The rearrangement uses TRBV7-2 and TRBJ2-5, with D possibly TRBD2 on 5 matching bases. The CDR3 length is 13 residues. V lost 6 bases and J 3 bases, leaving 11 bases between the germline ends. CDR1 and CDR2 from the germline V gene are SGHTA and FQGNSA. The CDR3 DNA follows: TGTGCCAGCAGTCGGGATTGGGAAGAGACCCAGTACTTC. Protein sequence: CASSRDWEETQYF.

The chain employs TRBV30 and TRBJ1-1; 7 nucleotides agree with TRBD1. The CDR3 is made up of 15 amino acids. With V trimmed by 3 bases and J by 1 base, 8 bases remained unmatched. From germline, CDR1 is GTSNPN and CDR2 SVGIG (reference sequence). CDR3 DNA: TGTGCCTGGAGGGGGACAGCCACTAAGAACACTGAAGCTTTCTTT. Its translation is CAWRGTATKNTEAFF.

This sequence joins TRBV14 and TRBJ2-3; D remains ambiguous. Deletions cut 6 bases from V and 2 bases from J, with 9 bases between. Germline V gene lookup returns CDR1 SGHDN and CDR2 FVKESK. CDR3 size: 13 residues. The CDR3, as DNA: TGTGCCAGCAGTCCCGACTCCACAGATACGCAGTATTTT. Translated: CASSPDSTDTQYF.

This chain uses TRBV5-1 with TRBJ2-3, with D tentatively TRBD2 (5 bases). The length of the CDR3 is 13 residues. V gave up 4 bases and J gave up 4 bases, with 10 bases separating them. Germline V gives CDR1 SGHRS, CDR2 YFSETQ. In DNA form, the CDR3 reads TGCGCCAGCAGCGTACGGACTTCAGATACGCAGTATTTT. Encoded protein: CASSVRTSDTQYF.

The chain's CDR3 is CASSLPSTLEQFF. The CDR3 DNA reads as TGTGCCAGCAGCTTGCCTAGCACCCTTGAGCAGTTCTTC. The rearrangement links TRBV7-9 to TRBJ2-1; D possibly corresponds to TRBD2 (5 bases). Germline V gives CDR1 SEHNR, CDR2 FQNEAQ (reference sequence). Trimming removed 3 bases from V and 9 bases from J, with 12 bases in between. The length of the CDR3 is 13 residues.

The V gene is TRBV19, the J gene TRBJ2-7; 13 bases agree with TRBD2. The trim removed 9 bases at V and 2 bases at J, leaving 4 bases unmatched. Germline V gene lookup returns CDR1 LNHDA and CDR2 SQIVND (reference sequence). This CDR3 contains 14 residues. CDR3 in DNA: TGTGCCAGCGGGACTAGCGGGACCCCCTACGAGCAGTACTTC. It translates to CASGTSGTPYEQYF.

The rearrangement joins TRBV27 to TRBJ1-1; D perhaps matches TRBD1 (5 bases). CDR1 is MNHEY and CDR2 is SMNVEV in the germline V gene (reference sequence). V was pared by 6 bases and J by 4 bases, with 15 bases between. This CDR3 spans 14 amino acids. The CDR3 reads CASRYSPGITEAFF. CDR3 in DNA: TGTGCCAGCAGGTACTCCCCAGGGATCACTGAAGCTTTCTTT.

The gene calls are TRBV7-3 and TRBJ1-5; possible D gene TRBD1, 5 bases. This CDR3 region has 15 residues. The germline V and J ends were trimmed by 2 bases and 1 base, with 9 bases remaining between them. The germline gives CDR1 SGHTA, CDR2 FQGTGA. The CDR3 DNA follows: TGTGCCAGCAGCTTATACCCAGGGAGCAATCAGCCCCAGCATTTT. As protein: CASSLYPGSNQPQHF. The whole variable domain, remainder taken from reference TRBV7-3 and TRBJ1-5, is GAGVSQTPSNKVTEKGKYVELRCDPISGHTALYWYRQSLGQGPEFLIYFQGTGAADDSGLPNDRFFAVRPEGSVSTLKIQRTERGDSAVYLCASSLYPGSNQPQHFGDGTRLSIL.

J is TRBJ1-5 and V is TRBV1. TRBV1 is noted as a pseudogene. The CDR3 has 14 amino acids. The CDR3 reads CTSSQRRGGQPQHF. Here the CDR3 DNA reads TGCACCAGCAGCCAAAGGAGGGGAGGACAGCCCCAGCATTTT.

V is TRBV6-5 and J is TRBJ2-7; 12 bases line up with TRBD2. Losses at the gene ends were 6 bases for V and 10 bases for J; bases not matched to a gene: 7. The CDR3 has 13 amino acids. Germline CDR1 reads MNHEY; CDR2 reads SVGAGI. CDR3 in amino acids: CASSTGTSGLQYF. CDR3 nucleotide sequence: TGTGCCAGCAGCACAGGGACTAGCGGGCTACAGTACTTC.

This clone was detected only a few times. The chain is built from TRBV29-1 and TRBJ2-1; no reliable D call. CDR3 length equals 14 residues. Germline assignment: CDR1 SQVTM and CDR2 ANQGSEA. Trimming removed 6 bases from V and 4 bases from J, with 16 bases in between. The DNA for the CDR3 is TGCAGCGTGACAAACAGAATAACTTACAATGAGCAGTTCTTC. Protein: CSVTNRITYNEQFF.

The genes are TRBV30 and TRBJ1-6; D ambiguous. Germline CDR1 reads GTSNPN; CDR2 reads SVGIG (reference sequence). The CDR3 has 14 residues. V lost 0 bases to trimming and J lost 8 bases, with 11 bases between them. The CDR3 loop is CAWSVRLHHSPLHF. The CDR3 nucleotides read TGTGCCTGGAGTGTACGACTCCACCATTCACCCCTCCACTTT. Using reference TRBV30 and TRBJ1-6 for the parts outside the CDR3, the full variable domain is SQTIHQWPATLVQPVGSPLSLECTVEGTSNPNLYWYRQAAGRGLQLLFYSVGIGQISSEVPQNLSASRPQDRQFILSSKKLLLSDSGFYLCAWSVRLHHSPLHFGNGTRLTVT.